A single T cell receptor beta chain is shown here with its context. As yet, its antigen is unknown. This entry is derived from a study of cytomegalovirus exposure and HLA in healthy donors. TCRdb keeps only in-frame clones here, not all; method: immunoSEQ multiplex PCR. The top ten hold 0.6% to 0.95% of the sample, which has approximately 90,000 clones, around 96% seen once. Notes on the study in general: Researchers catalogued some 160 TCR beta chains as cytomegalovirus-associated.

The CDR3 is 15 amino acids. V dropped 2 bases and J dropped 5; count of bases not matched to a gene: 6. The germline gives CDR1 MNHEY, CDR2 SMNVEV (reference sequence). This rearrangement joins TRBV27 to TRBJ1-2, with 9 bases lining up with TRBD1. Sequenced sample: PBMCs. The source of this sequence is a man aged 18 to 35 in good health and CMV-seronegative. CDR3 in DNA: TGTGCCAGCAGTTTAGCTGGGACAGGGTATTATGGCTACACCTTC. It yields the protein CASSLAGTGYYGYTF.